This T cell receptor beta chain was recorded in a study of cytomegalovirus exposure and HLA in healthy donors. Using immunoSEQ multiplex PCR, the repertoire was profiled, and TCRdb retains in-frame clones only, with some absent. The sample has over 250,000 clones, 80% to 90% seen once; the top ten hold more than 0.8%. With 8 bases removed from V and 1 base from J, the gap between germline ends came to 12 bases. Looked up from germline, CDR1 is MNHEY and CDR2 is SMNVEV (reference sequence). This CDR3 contains 13 residues. This clone was detected once. This clonotype was obtained from a woman aged 18-29 years in good health and CMV-seronegative. The chain employs TRBV27 and TRBJ2-7, with D possibly matching TRBD1 (6 bases). Material for sequencing was PBMCs. CDR3 sequence reads: CASLGRGSYEQYF. The DNA for the CDR3 is TGTGCCAGCCTTGGCAGGGGTTCCTACGAGCAGTACTTC.